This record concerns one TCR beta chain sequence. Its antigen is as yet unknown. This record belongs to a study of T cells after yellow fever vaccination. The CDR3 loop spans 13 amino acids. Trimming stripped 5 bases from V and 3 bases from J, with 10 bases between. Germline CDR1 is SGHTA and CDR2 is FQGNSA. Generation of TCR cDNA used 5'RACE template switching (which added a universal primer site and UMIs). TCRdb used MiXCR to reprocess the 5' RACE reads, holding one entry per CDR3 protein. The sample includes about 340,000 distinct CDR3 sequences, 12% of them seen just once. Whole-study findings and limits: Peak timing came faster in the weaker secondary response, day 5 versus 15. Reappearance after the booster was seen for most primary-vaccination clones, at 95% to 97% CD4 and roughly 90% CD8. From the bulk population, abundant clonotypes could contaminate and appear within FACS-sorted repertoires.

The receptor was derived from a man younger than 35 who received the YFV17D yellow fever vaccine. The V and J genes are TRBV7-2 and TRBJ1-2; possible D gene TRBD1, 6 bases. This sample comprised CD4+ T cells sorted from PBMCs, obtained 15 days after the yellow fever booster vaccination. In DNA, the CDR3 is TGTGCCAGCAGCCGTAGGGGGGACTATGGCTACACCTTC. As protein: CASSRRGDYGYTF. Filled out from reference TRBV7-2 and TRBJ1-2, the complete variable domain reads GAGVSQSPSNKVTEKGKDVELRCDPISGHTALYWYRQSLGQGLEFLIYFQGNSAPDKSGLPSDRFSAERTGGSVSTLTIQRTQQEDSAVYLCASSRRGDYGYTFGSGTRLTVV.